This TCR beta chain was sequenced in a study of identical twins. TCRdb ran MiXCR on the 5' RACE reads and lists one entry per CDR3 protein. There are hundreds of thousands of distinct CDR3 sequences in the sample; 9.5% occur only once, and roughly 7% lies in the top ten. Germline V gene sequence: CDR1 LGHNA, CDR2 YSLEER. The CDR3 is 17 residues long. Trimming at V came to 4 bases and at J to 2 bases, leaving 13 bases not matched to a gene. These data also featured in a second study, about yellow fever vaccine responses in identical twins.

This TCR came from a woman younger than 30 in good health. The material sequenced was CD8+ T cells sorted from blood. The chain joins TRBV4-3 to TRBJ2-5; 7 nucleotides agree with TRBD1. CDR3 sequence: CASSRFIDRVVQETQYF. The CDR3 DNA sequence: TGCGCCAGCAGCCGCTTTATAGACAGGGTCGTGCAAGAGACCCAGTACTTC.